These 19 T cell receptor beta chains were all obtained from the same sample, sequenced in a study of blood T cell repertoires in COVID-19 (dated by TCRdb to about 2020). Preparation of the library involved the immunoSEQ multiplex PCR assay. TCRdb took over this immuneACCESS table, retaining in-frame rearrangements with V and J assigned. Such tables are incomplete; in checked studies, under half of the missing clones stem from an unresolved V gene, and the remainder is unexplained. This sample gives 70,000 to 95,000 clones in total; about 88% of them show up just once. Clones ranked in the top ten supply about 5.2% of the sample. Input material: peripheral blood. The receptors here all came from a woman older than 75 with active COVID-19.

The rearrangement uses TRBV27 and TRBJ2-2; 9 bases line up with TRBD2. In germline, CDR1 is MNHEY, CDR2 SMNVEV (reference sequence). After removal of 5 bases from V and 3 bases from J, the junction contained 10 bases not matched to a gene. The CDR3 has 17 residues. CDR3 loop: CASSTWLAGAYTGELFF. DNA for the CDR3: TGTGCCAGCAGTACCTGGTTAGCGGGAGCTTACACCGGGGAGCTGTTTTTT.

The rearrangement uses TRBV27 and TRBJ2-5, with 15 bases matching TRBD2. Germline V lookup: CDR1 MNHEY, CDR2 SMNVEV (reference sequence). The CDR3 has 15 residues. V shed 5 bases and J 5 bases; nucleotides not matched to a gene: 3. In DNA form, the CDR3 reads TGTGCCAGCAGTAGGGGACTAGCGGGAGGCGAGACCCAGTACTTC. Protein sequence: CASSRGLAGGETQYF.

The V gene is TRBV4-1, the J gene TRBJ2-2, with D unresolved. V lost 1 base to trimming and J lost 6 bases, with 6 bases between them. Per the germline V gene, CDR1 is MGHRA and CDR2 is YSYEKL. The CDR3 sequence is 13 residues long. The CDR3 coding sequence is TGCGCCAGCAGCCAAGGAACAGCCGGGGAGCTGTTTTTT. Residues: CASSQGTAGELFF.

The gene calls are TRBV19 and TRBJ1-5, with 9 nucleotides matching TRBD1. The CDR3 is 15 amino acids. The germline gives CDR1 LNHDA, CDR2 SQIVND (reference sequence). V was pared by 7 bases and J by 6 bases, with 10 bases of the junction left unmatched. CDR3 protein: CASTRTGGEGQPQHF. CDR3 coding DNA: TGTGCCAGTACCCGAACAGGGGGCGAGGGTCAGCCCCAGCATTTT. Using reference TRBV19 and TRBJ1-5 for the parts outside the CDR3, the full variable domain is DGGITQSPKYLFRKEGQNVTLSCEQNLNHDAMYWYRQDPGQGLRLIYYSQIVNDFQKGDIAEGYSVSREKKESFPLTVTSAQKNPTAFYLCASTRTGGEGQPQHFGDGTRLSIL.

The rearrangement links TRBV6-1 to TRBJ2-7; no reliable D call. Trimming left V 1 base short and J 4 bases short, with 8 bases between. CDR3 size: 13 residues. Germline CDR1 is MNHNS and CDR2 is SASEGT. CDR3 bases: TGTGCCAGCAGTGAAGGCTATGTGTACGAGCAGTACTTC. Amino acid sequence: CASSEGYVYEQYF.

This clone has only one observation. The rearrangement joins TRBV6-5 to TRBJ1-1; no reliable D call. The CDR3 totals 13 residues. Germline assignment: CDR1 MNHEY and CDR2 SVGAGI. Trimming removed 0 bases at V and 5 bases at J, with 7 bases between. The CDR3: CASSYSRDTEAFF. CDR3 nucleotides: TGTGCCAGCAGTTACTCGAGGGATACTGAAGCTTTCTTT.

V and J are TRBV2 and TRBJ2-3; perhaps TRBD2 as D (6 bases). The CDR3 is made up of 13 amino acids. Germline V gene data show CDR1 as SNHLY and CDR2 as FYNNEI. V was cut by 8 bases and J by 2 bases, with 11 bases left in between. The CDR3 sequence: CASLRGVTDTQYF. CDR3 DNA: TGTGCCAGCTTGCGCGGGGTCACAGATACGCAGTATTTT. Drawing the rest from reference TRBV2 and TRBJ2-3, the complete variable domain is EPEVTQTPSHQVTQMGQEVILRCVPISNHLYFYWYRQILGQKVEFLVSFYNNEISEKSEIFDDQFSVERPDGSNFTLKIRSTKLEDSAMYFCASLRGVTDTQYFGPGTRLTVL.

The rearrangement joins TRBV6-4 to TRBJ1-1, with D unclear. CDR1 and CDR2 (germline): MRHNA, SNTAGT. Trimming removed 5 bases at V and 11 bases at J, with 15 bases between. The CDR3 has 12 amino acids. CDR3 DNA sequence: TGTGCCAGCAGTTTCGAAACAACGGGGGCTTTCTTT. Its translation is CASSFETTGAFF.

This chain joins TRBV2 and TRBJ2-3, with D perhaps matching TRBD2 (6 bases). Germline loops: CDR1 SNHLY, CDR2 FYNNEI. Trimming removed 6 bases at V and 0 bases at J, with 13 bases between. The CDR3 contains 15 residues. DNA for the CDR3: TGTGCCAGCAGCAAAGCGGAGGGGAGCACAGATACGCAGTATTTT. Translating it yields CASSKAEGSTDTQYF. Variable domain in full (rest from reference TRBV2 and TRBJ2-3): EPEVTQTPSHQVTQMGQEVILRCVPISNHLYFYWYRQILGQKVEFLVSFYNNEISEKSEIFDDQFSVERPDGSNFTLKIRSTKLEDSAMYFCASSKAEGSTDTQYFGPGTRLTVL.

CDR3: CASSPGAGGNTIYF. CDR3 coding DNA: TGTGCCAGCTCACCCGGCGCGGGCGGAAACACCATATATTTT. V usage is TRBV18 and J usage is TRBJ1-3; D gene unclear. V was shortened by 3 bases and J by 4 bases, with 10 bases between the two germline ends. Germline CDR1 is KGHSH and CDR2 is LQKENI. This CDR3 has 14 amino acids.

Points on this clone: Other DNA sequences in this sample translate to the same CDR3. The rearrangement joins TRBV12-3 or TRBV12-4 to TRBJ2-5; D is possibly TRBD2 (5 bases). This CDR3 spans 12 amino acids. V lost 2 bases and J 6 bases, leaving 7 bases between the germline ends. The chain's CDR3 is CASSLFGKTQYF. The CDR3 nucleotides read TGTGCCAGCAGTTTATTCGGGAAGACCCAGTACTTC.

The chain combines TRBV28 with TRBJ2-2, with D uncertain. CDR1 is MDHEN and CDR2 is SYDVKM in the germline V gene. This CDR3 comprises 12 residues. The ends were cut back, 7 bases at V and 8 bases at J, with 11 bases in the middle. CDR3 sequence (DNA): TGTGCCAGCACCCAATGGGCAGGGGAGCTGTTTTTT. Encoded protein: CASTQWAGELFF.

This clone has only one observation. V and J are TRBV27 and TRBJ2-3; tentatively, D is TRBD1 (5 bases). This CDR3 contains 15 residues. Germline V gives CDR1 MNHEY, CDR2 SMNVEV (reference sequence). Between the trimmed V and J ends, which lost 7 bases and 1 base, there was a span of 15 bases. The CDR3 bases are TGTGCCAGCATCTCAGGGCAGGGCGGCACAGATACGCAGTATTTT. This gives the protein CASISGQGGTDTQYF.

In regard to this clone: The junction departs from the called germline gene at one end, perhaps through a read error. The chain links TRBV2 to TRBJ2-5; TRBD1 agrees at 11 bases. This CDR3 contains 14 residues. Germline CDR1 is SNHLY and CDR2 is FYNNEI. The CDR3 region is CASRVDRGQGTQYF. In DNA form, the CDR3 reads TGTGCCAGCAGAGTGGACAGGGGGCAAGGGACCCAGTACTTC.

The rearrangement links TRBV9 to TRBJ2-5; 9 bases are shared with TRBD2. CDR1 is SGDLS, CDR2 YYNGEE, per germline. This CDR3 region has 16 residues. The J segment lost 5 bases and the V segment lost 2 bases, leaving 10 bases of the junction unmatched. In DNA form, the CDR3 reads TGTGCCAGCAGCGTTGCCCCTACTAGCGGGTGGGAGACCCAGTACTTC. Protein: CASSVAPTSGWETQYF. Full variable domain (remainder filled in from reference TRBV9 and TRBJ2-5): DSGVTQTPKHLITATGQRVTLRCSPRSGDLSVYWYQQSLDQGLQFLIQYYNGEERAKGNILERFSAQQFPDLHSELNLSSLELGDSALYFCASSVAPTSGWETQYFGPGTRLLVL.

The rearrangement links TRBV2 to TRBJ1-2, with D tentatively TRBD1 (5 bases). The CDR3 is 14 amino acids. V was shortened by 8 bases and J by 0 bases, with 13 bases between the two germline ends. Looked up from germline, CDR1 is SNHLY and CDR2 is FYNNEI. Here the CDR3 reads CASLQENTNYGYTF. CDR3 in DNA: TGTGCCAGCCTACAGGAGAACACTAACTATGGCTACACCTTC. Variable domain in full (rest from reference TRBV2 and TRBJ1-2): EPEVTQTPSHQVTQMGQEVILRCVPISNHLYFYWYRQILGQKVEFLVSFYNNEISEKSEIFDDQFSVERPDGSNFTLKIRSTKLEDSAMYFCASLQENTNYGYTFGSGTRLTVV.

J is TRBJ2-1 and V is TRBV5-4; 7 positions agree with TRBD2. The CDR3 totals 14 residues. Losses at the gene ends were 5 bases for V and 0 bases for J; bases not matched to a gene: 2. The germline V gene encodes CDR1 SGHNT and CDR2 YYREEE (reference sequence). The CDR3 sequence is CASRGGSSYNEQFF. Written as DNA, the CDR3 is TGTGCCAGCAGGGGGGGGAGCTCCTACAATGAGCAGTTCTTC. The full variable domain, rest sourced from reference TRBV5-4 and TRBJ2-1, is ETGVTQSPTHLIKTRGQQVTLRCSSQSGHNTVSWYQQALGQGPQFIFQYYREEENGRGNFPPRFSGLQFPNYSSELNVNALELDDSALYLCASRGGSSYNEQFFGPGTRLTVL.

The rearrangement links TRBV12-3 or TRBV12-4 to TRBJ2-2; 12 nucleotides align to TRBD2. V shed 10 bases and J 5 bases; nucleotides not matched to a gene: 2. CDR3 length equals 13 residues. DNA of the CDR3: TGTGCCACCGGACTAGCGGGAACCGGGGAGCTGTTTTTT. Translated: CATGLAGTGELFF.

V is TRBV5-1 and J is TRBJ2-3; D is unclear. CDR1 is SGHRS, CDR2 YFSETQ, per germline. V was clipped by 0 bases and J by 4 bases, with 3 bases between them. The CDR3 is made up of 12 amino acids. For the CDR3, the DNA is TGCGCCAGCAGCTTGGCCGCAGATACGCAGTATTTT. Its translation: CASSLAADTQYF.